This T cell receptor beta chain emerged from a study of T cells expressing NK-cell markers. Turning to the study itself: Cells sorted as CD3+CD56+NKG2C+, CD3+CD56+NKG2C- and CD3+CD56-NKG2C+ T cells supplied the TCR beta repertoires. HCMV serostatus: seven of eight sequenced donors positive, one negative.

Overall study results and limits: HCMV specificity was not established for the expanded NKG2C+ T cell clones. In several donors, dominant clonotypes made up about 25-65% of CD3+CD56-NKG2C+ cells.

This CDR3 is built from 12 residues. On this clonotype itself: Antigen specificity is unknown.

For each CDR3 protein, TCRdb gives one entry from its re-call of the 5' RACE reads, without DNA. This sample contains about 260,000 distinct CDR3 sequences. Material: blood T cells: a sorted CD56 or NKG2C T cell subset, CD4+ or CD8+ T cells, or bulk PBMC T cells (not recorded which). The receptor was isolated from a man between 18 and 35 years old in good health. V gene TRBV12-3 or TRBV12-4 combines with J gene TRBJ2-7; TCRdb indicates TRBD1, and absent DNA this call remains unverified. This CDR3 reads CASSPLGYEQYF.